One T cell receptor (beta chain) is described in this entry. Antigen specificity is unknown. The data were obtained in a study of regulatory T cells in long-lasting Graves disease. This CDR3 comprises 15 residues. The V end lost 1 base, the J end lost 0 bases, and 10 bases lay between the germline ends. The germline V gene encodes CDR1 SGHRS and CDR2 YFSETQ. The time point denotes: newly diagnosed GD, antithyroid drugs for less than 3 months. After RNA was extracted from PBMCs, the TCR library was made from it. Study results and caveats: Persistent disease preferred TRBV28, TRBJ1-2 and TRBJ2-5; new disease, TRBV20-1 and TRBJ2-1. The small sample size may have reduced accuracy. New patients shared more than 750 public clonotypes, fewer than the 2,500 to 3,500 shared by persistent patients.

Construction of the TCR beta libraries employed iRepertoire HTBI primers in conjunction with Arm-PCR of CDR3 regions. TCRdb processed the multiplex PCR reads anew with MiXCR; each CDR3 protein has one entry. The sample lists fewer than 350,000 distinct CDR3 sequences; 15% to 20% were seen once. Sequences were derived from peripheral blood mononuclear cells (PBMCs), sampled at new diagnosis, from a patient treated with antithyroid drugs. The V and J genes are TRBV5-1 and TRBJ1-2, with a possible D match to TRBD1 (6 bases). The receptor comes from a female donor with Graves disease. Here the CDR3 reads CASSLSGAANYGYTF. The CDR3 coding sequence is TGCGCCAGCAGCTTGTCAGGGGCCGCTAACTATGGCTACACCTTC.